This is a list of T cell receptor beta chains from one sample in a study of T cell responses to AZD1222 COVID-19 vaccine. TCRdb's table, derived via immunoSEQ multiplex PCR, lists solely in-frame clones and lacks some. The sample lists fewer than 200,000 clones; around 88% were seen once. This sample comprised peripheral blood, obtained on day 0 of AZD1222 vaccination. The source of these receptors is an adult in good health. CDR3s include the opening cysteine and the closing phenylalanine or tryptophan. D genes are given only for firm matches. Part of the rows lack a size; the others show once, few, many or a class for expanded clones.

clone_size,d_call,v_call,j_call,cdr3_aa,cdr3_nt
.,TRBD1,TRBV7-9,TRBJ2-5,CASSFGTGVYQETQYF,TGTGCCAGCAGCTTCGGGACAGGCGTCTATCAAGAGACCCAGTACTTC
.,.,TRBV7-9,TRBJ2-7,CASSFNWSSYEQYF,TGTGCCAGCAGCTTTAACTGGAGCTCCTACGAGCAGTACTTC
.,.,TRBV30,TRBJ1-1,CAWSLAMTSNTEAFF,TGTGCCTGGAGCCTCGCAATGACTTCGAACACTGAAGCTTTCTTT
.,TRBD1,TRBV7-3,TRBJ2-1,CASSRSGTGGGNEQFF,TGTGCCAGCAGCCGTTCCGGGACAGGGGGTGGGAATGAGCAGTTCTTC
.,.,TRBV19,TRBJ1-1,CASSADRGTEAFF,TGTGCCAGTAGTGCTGACCGGGGCACTGAAGCTTTCTTT
.,.,TRBV5-1,TRBJ2-5,CASSLAAFQETQYF,TGCGCCAGCAGCTTGGCCGCTTTCCAAGAGACCCAGTACTTC
.,TRBD2,TRBV9,TRBJ2-3,CASSVGVAGGDTQYF,TGTGCCAGCAGCGTAGGGGTAGCGGGGGGAGATACGCAGTATTTT
.,.,TRBV5-6,TRBJ1-2,CASSSIFAASIYGYTF,TGTGCCAGCAGCTCCATCTTTGCGGCCAGTATCTATGGCTACACCTTC
.,.,TRBV5-1,TRBJ2-7,CASRFGSRVDEQYF,TGCGCCAGCAGATTTGGGTCCAGGGTTGACGAGCAGTACTTC
.,.,TRBV30,TRBJ1-1,CAWSVPGGEAFF,TGTGCCTGGAGTGTCCCGGGGGGTGAAGCTTTCTTT
.,TRBD1,TRBV19,TRBJ2-2,CASSMGQGNTGELFF,TGTGCCAGTAGTATGGGACAGGGGAACACCGGGGAGCTGTTTTTT
.,TRBD2,TRBV28,TRBJ2-5,CASSLYSTSGVQETQYF,TGTGCCAGCAGTTTATATAGCACTAGCGGCGTACAAGAGACCCAGTACTTC
.,.,TRBV6-2/TRBV6-3,TRBJ2-5,CASRPTSIETQYF,TGTGCCAGCAGACCTACTAGTATTGAGACCCAGTACTTC
.,.,TRBV7-4,TRBJ2-7,CASRDRTSSYEQYF,TGTGCCAGCAGAGACCGGACAAGCTCCTACGAGCAGTACTTC
.,.,TRBV5-1,TRBJ1-5,CASSLQQTGDNQPQHF,TGCGCCAGCAGCCTTCAACAGACAGGAGACAATCAGCCCCAGCATTTT
.,.,TRBV4-1,TRBJ2-7,CASSHRGGEAYEQYF,TGCGCCAGCAGCCACCGAGGGGGAGAGGCCTACGAGCAGTACTTC
once,.,TRBV28,TRBJ2-6,CASSFPGTGANVLTF,TGTGCCAGCAGTTTCCCCGGAACTGGGGCCAACGTCCTGACTTTC
once,TRBD1,TRBV6-2/TRBV6-3,TRBJ2-1,CASSRQGDEQFF,TGTGCCAGCAGTAGACAGGGCGATGAGCAGTTCTTC
.,.,TRBV27,TRBJ1-6,CASSLGRTRPLHF,TGTGCCAGCAGTTTAGGGCGGACTCGGCCCCTCCACTTT
.,TRBD1,TRBV5-5,TRBJ1-2,CASSLGQGPNYGYTF,TGTGCCAGCAGCTTGGGACAGGGGCCTAACTATGGCTACACCTTC
once,.,TRBV18,TRBJ2-7,CASSPVGGPSLEQYF,TGTGCCAGCTCACCGGTTGGCGGTCCCTCTCTCGAGCAGTACTTC
.,TRBD1,TRBV10-1,TRBJ2-7,CASSTRDRGIHEQYF,TGCGCCAGCAGTACCCGGGACAGGGGGATCCACGAGCAGTACTTC
.,TRBD1,TRBV28,TRBJ2-7,CASRPGQAIYEQYF,TGTGCCAGCAGGCCGGGACAGGCGATCTACGAGCAGTACTTC
.,.,TRBV5-1,TRBJ2-2,CASSLKGVIDTGELFF,TGCGCCAGCAGCTTGAAAGGGGTTATAGACACCGGGGAGCTGTTTTTT
.,.,TRBV3-1/TRBV3-2,TRBJ1-4,CASSHQVKNEKLFF,TGTGCCAGCAGCCATCAGGTGAAAAATGAAAAACTGTTTTTT
once,TRBD1,TRBV2,TRBJ1-1,CASSRQGGMTEAFF,TGTGCCAGCAGCCGACAGGGAGGCATGACTGAAGCTTTCTTT
.,.,TRBV2,TRBJ1-3,CASSEQLTSGNTIYF,TGTGCCAGCAGTGAACAGCTTACCTCTGGAAACACCATATATTTT
.,.,TRBV29-1,TRBJ2-1,CSVEGQDLDSYNEQFF,TGCAGCGTTGAAGGACAGGACCTCGACTCCTACAATGAGCAGTTCTTC
.,.,TRBV10-2,TRBJ1-1,CASRWDTTNTEAFF,TGCGCCAGCAGATGGGACACTACGAACACTGAAGCTTTCTTT
.,TRBD2,TRBV9,TRBJ2-7,CASSETGTSGTEQYF,TGTGCCAGCAGCGAGACCGGGACTAGCGGGACCGAGCAGTACTTC
.,.,TRBV7-2,TRBJ1-2,CASSPVVGYGYTF,TGTGCCAGCAGTCCGGTGGTTGGCTATGGCTACACCTTC
.,TRBD1,TRBV6-2/TRBV6-3,TRBJ2-7,CASSYRDRGHSYEQYF,TGTGCCAGCAGTTACCGGGACAGGGGGCACTCCTACGAGCAGTACTTC
.,TRBD1,TRBV15,TRBJ1-5,CATARQGLNNQPQHF,TGTGCCACCGCAAGACAGGGTCTTAACAATCAGCCCCAGCATTTT
.,.,TRBV19,TRBJ1-1,CASSYSVSRSPMNTEAFF,TGTGCCAGTAGTTATTCGGTGTCTCGGTCCCCTATGAACACTGAAGCTTTCTTT
few,TRBD1,TRBV7-9,TRBJ2-7,CASSLPTGGPYEQYF,TGTGCCAGCAGCCTACCCACAGGGGGCCCCTACGAGCAGTACTTC
.,.,TRBV7-9,TRBJ2-2,CASSLDSTWRGEELFF,TGTGCCAGCAGCTTAGATTCTACTTGGCGGGGAGAGGAGCTGTTTTTT
.,.,TRBV12-3/TRBV12-4,TRBJ2-7,CASSLAADYEQYF,TGTGCCAGCAGTTTAGCGGCGGACTACGAGCAGTACTTC